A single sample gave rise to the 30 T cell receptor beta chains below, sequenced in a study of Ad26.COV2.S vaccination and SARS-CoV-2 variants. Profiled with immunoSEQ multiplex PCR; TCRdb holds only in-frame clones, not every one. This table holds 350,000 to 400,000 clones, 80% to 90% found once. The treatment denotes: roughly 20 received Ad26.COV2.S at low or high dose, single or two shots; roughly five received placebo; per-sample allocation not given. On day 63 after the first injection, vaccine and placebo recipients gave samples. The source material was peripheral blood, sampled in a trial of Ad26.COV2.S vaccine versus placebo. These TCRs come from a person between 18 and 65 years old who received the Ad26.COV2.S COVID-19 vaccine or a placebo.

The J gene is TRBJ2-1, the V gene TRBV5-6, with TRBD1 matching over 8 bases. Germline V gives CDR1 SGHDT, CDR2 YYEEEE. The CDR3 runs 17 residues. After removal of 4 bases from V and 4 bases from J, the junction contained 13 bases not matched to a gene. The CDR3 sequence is CASSGGPGGPKYNEQFF. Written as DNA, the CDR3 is TGTGCCAGCAGCGGCGGTCCAGGGGGCCCCAAATACAATGAGCAGTTCTTC.

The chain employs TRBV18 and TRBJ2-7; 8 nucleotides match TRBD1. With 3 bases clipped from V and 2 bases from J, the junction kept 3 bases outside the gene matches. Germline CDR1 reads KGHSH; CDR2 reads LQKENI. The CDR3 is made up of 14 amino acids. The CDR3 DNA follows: TGTGCCAGCTCACCTACAGGGGGGCCCTACGAGCAGTACTTC. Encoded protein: CASSPTGGPYEQYF.

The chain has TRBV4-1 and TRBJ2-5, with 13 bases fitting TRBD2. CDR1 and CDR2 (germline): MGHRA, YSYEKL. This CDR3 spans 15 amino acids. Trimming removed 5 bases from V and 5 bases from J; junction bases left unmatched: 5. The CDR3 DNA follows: TGCGCCAGCAGCTTGGGACTAGCGGGGCTGGAGACCCAGTACTTC. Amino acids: CASSLGLAGLETQYF.

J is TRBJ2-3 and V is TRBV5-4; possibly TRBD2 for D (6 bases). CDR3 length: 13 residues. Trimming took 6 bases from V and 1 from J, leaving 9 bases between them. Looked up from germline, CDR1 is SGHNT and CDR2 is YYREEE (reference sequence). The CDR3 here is CASNGGRTDTQYF. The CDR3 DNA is TGTGCCAGCAACGGGGGACGCACAGATACGCAGTATTTT.

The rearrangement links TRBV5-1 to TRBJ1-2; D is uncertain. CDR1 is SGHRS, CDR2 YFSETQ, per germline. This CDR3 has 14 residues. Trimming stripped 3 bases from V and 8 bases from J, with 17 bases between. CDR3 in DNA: TGCGCCAGCAGCTCGGCGGGTCTTCTTGGGGGCTACACCTTC. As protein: CASSSAGLLGGYTF.

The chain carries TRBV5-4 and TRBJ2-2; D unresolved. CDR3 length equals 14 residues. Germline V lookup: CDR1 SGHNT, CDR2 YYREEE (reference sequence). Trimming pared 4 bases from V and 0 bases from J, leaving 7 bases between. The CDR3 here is CASSIPANTGELFF. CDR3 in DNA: TGTGCCAGCAGCATCCCAGCGAACACCGGGGAGCTGTTTTTT.

CDR3 DNA: TGCGCCAGCAGCCAAGGACTCTGGGACTATGGCTACACCTTC. Amino acids: CASSQGLWDYGYTF. The rearrangement links TRBV4-1 to TRBJ1-2; D gene ambiguous. Germline V gives CDR1 MGHRA, CDR2 YSYEKL. The CDR3 contains 14 residues. Trimming took 1 base from V and 3 from J, leaving 9 bases between them.

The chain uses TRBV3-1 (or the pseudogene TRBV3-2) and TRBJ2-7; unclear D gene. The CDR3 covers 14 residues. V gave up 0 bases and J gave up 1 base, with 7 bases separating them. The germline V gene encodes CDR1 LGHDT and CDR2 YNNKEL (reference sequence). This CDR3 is CASSQEPASYEQYF. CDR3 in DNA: TGTGCCAGCAGCCAAGAACCTGCATCCTACGAGCAGTACTTC.

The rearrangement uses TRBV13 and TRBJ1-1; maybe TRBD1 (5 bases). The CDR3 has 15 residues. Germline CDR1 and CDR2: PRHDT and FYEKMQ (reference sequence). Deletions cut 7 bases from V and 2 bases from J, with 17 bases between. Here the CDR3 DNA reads TGTGCCAGCACCCAACAGGTACCACTTAACACTGAAGCTTTCTTT. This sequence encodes CASTQQVPLNTEAFF.

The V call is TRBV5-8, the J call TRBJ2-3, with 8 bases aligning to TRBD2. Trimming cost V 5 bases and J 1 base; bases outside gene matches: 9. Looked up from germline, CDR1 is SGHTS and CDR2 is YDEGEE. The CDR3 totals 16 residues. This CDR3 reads CASSIPSGWGTDTQYF. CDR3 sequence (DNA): TGTGCCAGCAGTATCCCTAGCGGGTGGGGCACAGATACGCAGTATTTT.

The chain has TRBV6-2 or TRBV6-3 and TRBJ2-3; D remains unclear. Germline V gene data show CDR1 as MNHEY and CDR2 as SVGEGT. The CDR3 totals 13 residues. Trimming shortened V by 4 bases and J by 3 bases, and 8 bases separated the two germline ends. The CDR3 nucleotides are TGTGCCAGCAGTTCTGGGATGACAGATACGCAGTATTTT. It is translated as CASSSGMTDTQYF.

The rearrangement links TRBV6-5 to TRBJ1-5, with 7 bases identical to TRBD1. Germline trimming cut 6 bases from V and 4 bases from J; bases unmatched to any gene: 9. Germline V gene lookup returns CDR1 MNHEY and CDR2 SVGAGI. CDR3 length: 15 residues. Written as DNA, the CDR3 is TGTGCCAGCAGACCTGACAGGGTGACTAATCAGCCCCAGCATTTT. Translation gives CASRPDRVTNQPQHF.

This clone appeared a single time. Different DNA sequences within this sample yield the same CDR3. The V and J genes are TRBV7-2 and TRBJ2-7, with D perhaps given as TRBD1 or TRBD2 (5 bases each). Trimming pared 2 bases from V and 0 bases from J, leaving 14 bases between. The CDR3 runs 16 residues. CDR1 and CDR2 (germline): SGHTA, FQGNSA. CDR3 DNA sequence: TGTGCCAGCAGCTTAAATCCGGGACGGATCTCCTACGAGCAGTACTTC. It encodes CASSLNPGRISYEQYF.

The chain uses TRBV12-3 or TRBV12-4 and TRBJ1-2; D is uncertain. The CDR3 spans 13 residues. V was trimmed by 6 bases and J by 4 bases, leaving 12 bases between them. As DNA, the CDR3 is TGTGCCAGCAGCTTCGGGTCCGTCTATGGCTACACCTTC. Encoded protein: CASSFGSVYGYTF.

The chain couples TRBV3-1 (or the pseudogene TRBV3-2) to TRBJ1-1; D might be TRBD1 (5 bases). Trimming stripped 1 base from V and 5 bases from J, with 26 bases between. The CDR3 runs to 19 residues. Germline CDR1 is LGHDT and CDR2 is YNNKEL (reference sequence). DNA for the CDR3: TGTGCCAGCAGCCAAGTGGGCATTGTGAGGGACGCAAGAGGGACTGAAGCTTTCTTT. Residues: CASSQVGIVRDARGTEAFF.

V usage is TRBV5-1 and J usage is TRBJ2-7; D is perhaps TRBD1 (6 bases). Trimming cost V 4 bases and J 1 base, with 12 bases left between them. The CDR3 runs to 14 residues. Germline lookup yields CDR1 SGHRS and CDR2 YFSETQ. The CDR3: CASSMAGVSYEQYF. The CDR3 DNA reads TGCGCCAGCAGCATGGCAGGGGTTTCCTACGAGCAGTACTTC. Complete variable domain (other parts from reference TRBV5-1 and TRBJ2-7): KAGVTQTPRYLIKTRGQQVTLSCSPISGHRSVSWYQQTPGQGLQFLFEYFSETQRNKGNFPGRFSGRQFSNSRSEMNVSTLELGDSALYLCASSMAGVSYEQYFGPGTRLTVT.

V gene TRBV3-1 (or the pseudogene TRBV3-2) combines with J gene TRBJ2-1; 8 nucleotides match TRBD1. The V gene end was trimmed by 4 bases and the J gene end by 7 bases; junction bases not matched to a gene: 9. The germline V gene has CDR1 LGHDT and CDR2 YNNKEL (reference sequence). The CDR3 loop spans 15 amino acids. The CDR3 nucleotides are TGTGCCAGCAGCCGCCCAAGGACAGGGTGGAATGAGCAGTTCTTC. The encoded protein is CASSRPRTGWNEQFF.

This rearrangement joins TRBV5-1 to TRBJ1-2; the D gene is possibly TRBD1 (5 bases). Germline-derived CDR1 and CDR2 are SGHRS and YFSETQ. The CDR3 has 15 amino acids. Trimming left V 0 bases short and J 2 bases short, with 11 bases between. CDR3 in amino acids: CASSLGGNQNYGYTF. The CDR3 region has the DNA TGCGCCAGCAGCTTGGGGGGGAACCAGAACTATGGCTACACCTTC.

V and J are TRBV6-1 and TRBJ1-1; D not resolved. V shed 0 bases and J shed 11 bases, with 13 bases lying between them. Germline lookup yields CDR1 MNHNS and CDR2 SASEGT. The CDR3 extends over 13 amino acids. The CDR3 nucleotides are TGTGCCAGCAGTGAAGCGCTTCGAGGCATGGCTTTCTTT. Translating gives CASSEALRGMAFF.

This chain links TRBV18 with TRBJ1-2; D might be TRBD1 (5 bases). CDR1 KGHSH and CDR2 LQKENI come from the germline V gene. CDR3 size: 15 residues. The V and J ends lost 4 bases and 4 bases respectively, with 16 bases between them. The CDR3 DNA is TGTGCCAGCTCACTCACGGGGGGATCCGGCTATGGCTACACCTTC. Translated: CASSLTGGSGYGYTF.

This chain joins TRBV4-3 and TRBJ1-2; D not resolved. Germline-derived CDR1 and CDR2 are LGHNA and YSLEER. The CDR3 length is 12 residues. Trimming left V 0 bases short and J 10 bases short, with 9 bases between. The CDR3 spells CASSQDWGDYTF. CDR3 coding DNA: TGCGCCAGCAGCCAAGATTGGGGTGACTACACCTTC.

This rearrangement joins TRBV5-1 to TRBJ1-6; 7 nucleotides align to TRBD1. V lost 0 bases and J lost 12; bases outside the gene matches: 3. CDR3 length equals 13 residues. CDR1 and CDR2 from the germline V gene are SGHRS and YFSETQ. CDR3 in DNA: TGCGCCAGCAGCTTGGGACAGGGCTTACCCCTCCACTTT. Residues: CASSLGQGLPLHF. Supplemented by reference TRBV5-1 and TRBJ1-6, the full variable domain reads KAGVTQTPRYLIKTRGQQVTLSCSPISGHRSVSWYQQTPGQGLQFLFEYFSETQRNKGNFPGRFSGRQFSNSRSEMNVSTLELGDSALYLCASSLGQGLPLHFGNGTRLTVT.

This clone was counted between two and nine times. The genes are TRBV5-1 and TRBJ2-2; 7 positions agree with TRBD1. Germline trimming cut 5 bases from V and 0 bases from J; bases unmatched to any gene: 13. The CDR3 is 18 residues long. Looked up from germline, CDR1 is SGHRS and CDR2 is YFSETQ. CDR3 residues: CASRDLKRQGANTGELFF. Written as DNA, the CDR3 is TGCGCCAGCAGGGATCTGAAGCGGCAGGGGGCGAACACCGGGGAGCTGTTTTTT.

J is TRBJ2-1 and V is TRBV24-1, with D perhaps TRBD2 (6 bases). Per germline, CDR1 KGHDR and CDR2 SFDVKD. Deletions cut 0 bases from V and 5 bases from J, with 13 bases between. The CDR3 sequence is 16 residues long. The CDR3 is CATSDLWTNGDNEQFF. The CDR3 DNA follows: TGTGCCACCAGTGATTTGTGGACTAACGGGGACAATGAGCAGTTCTTC.

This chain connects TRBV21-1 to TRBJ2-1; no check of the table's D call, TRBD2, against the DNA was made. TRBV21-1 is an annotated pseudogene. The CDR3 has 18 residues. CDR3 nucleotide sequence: TGTGCCAGCAGCAAAGCTCTACGAGGGAAAGGGACCTACAATGAGCAGTTCTTC. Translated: CASSKALRGKGTYNEQFF.

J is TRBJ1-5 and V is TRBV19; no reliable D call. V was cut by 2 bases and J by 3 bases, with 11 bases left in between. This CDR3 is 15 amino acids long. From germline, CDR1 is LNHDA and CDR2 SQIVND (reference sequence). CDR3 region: CASSITPPANQPQHF. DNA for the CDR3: TGTGCCAGTAGTATAACTCCGCCGGCCAATCAGCCCCAGCATTTT.

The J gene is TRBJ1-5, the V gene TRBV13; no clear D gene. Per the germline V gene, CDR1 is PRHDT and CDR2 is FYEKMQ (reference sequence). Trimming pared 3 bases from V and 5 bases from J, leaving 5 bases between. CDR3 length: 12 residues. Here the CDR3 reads CASSFEDQPQHF. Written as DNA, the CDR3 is TGTGCCAGCAGCTTTGAGGATCAGCCCCAGCATTTT.

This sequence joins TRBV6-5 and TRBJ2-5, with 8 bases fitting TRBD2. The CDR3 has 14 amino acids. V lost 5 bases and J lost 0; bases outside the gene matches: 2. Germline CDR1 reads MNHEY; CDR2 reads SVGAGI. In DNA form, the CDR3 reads TGTGCCAGCAGTCTGCGGGGGGACCAAGAGACCCAGTACTTC. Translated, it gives CASSLRGDQETQYF.

CDR3 DNA: TGTGCCAGCAGCTTAGGCGAAGGGTGGGATGAAAAACTGTTTTTT. It specifies CASSLGEGWDEKLFF. The V gene is TRBV7-2, the J gene TRBJ1-4; D uncertain. CDR3 size: 15 residues. Germline CDR1 and CDR2: SGHTA and FQGNSA. V shed 1 base and J shed 6 bases, with 12 bases lying between them.

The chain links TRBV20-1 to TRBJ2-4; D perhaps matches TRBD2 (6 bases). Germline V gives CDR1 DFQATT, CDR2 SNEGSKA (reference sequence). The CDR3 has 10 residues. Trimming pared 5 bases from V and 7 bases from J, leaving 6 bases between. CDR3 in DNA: TGCAGTGCTGGGACTAACATTCAGTACTTC. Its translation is CSAGTNIQYF.